A single sample is the source of the 18 T cell receptor beta chains below, sequenced in a study of read filtering for tumor transcriptome and immune sequencing. From approximately 430 ng of RNA, a library with molecular barcoded alpha/delta and beta/gamma adaptors was made. TCRdb redid the calling of the reads with MiXCR, one entry per CDR3 protein. The data contain about 90,000 distinct CDR3 sequences, approximately 13% of them singletons. The specimen was a population of CD138-negative cells sorted from bone marrow. Receptor source: a donor over 35 with multiple myeloma.

The table lists this clonotype with a few counts. This chain uses TRBV7-3 with TRBJ2-1; 10 nucleotides align to TRBD2. The junction had 9 bases not matched to a gene; V was cut back by 3 bases and J by 7 bases. CDR1 SGHTA and CDR2 FQGTGA come from the germline V gene. CDR3 length: 16 amino acids. The CDR3 here is CASSLVGTSARNEQFF. CDR3 nucleotide sequence: TGTGCCAGCAGCTTGGTTGGGACTAGCGCGAGAAATGAGCAGTTCTTC.

This clonotype occurred many times. This sequence joins TRBV20-1 and TRBJ2-5; D is uncertain. This CDR3 spans 13 amino acids. CDR1 DFQATT and CDR2 SNEGSKA come from the germline V gene (reference sequence). V lost 0 bases, J lost 4 bases, and 9 bases lay in between. The CDR3 is CSARDSVLETQYF. Here the CDR3 DNA reads TGCAGTGCTAGAGATTCGGTGCTAGAGACCCAGTACTTC.

In its sample, this clonotype was seen many times. V gene TRBV5-1 combines with J gene TRBJ2-7; D not resolved. Deletions cut 4 bases from V and 5 bases from J, with 7 bases between. Germline CDR1 and CDR2: SGHRS and YFSETQ. The CDR3 spans 11 residues. CDR3 sequence (DNA): TGCGCCAGCAGCCCTCCTAACGAGCAGTACTTC. It codes for CASSPPNEQYF. Full variable domain (outside the CDR3, taken from reference TRBV5-1 and TRBJ2-7): KAGVTQTPRYLIKTRGQQVTLSCSPISGHRSVSWYQQTPGQGLQFLFEYFSETQRNKGNFPGRFSGRQFSNSRSEMNVSTLELGDSALYLCASSPPNEQYFGPGTRLTVT.

In the case of this clonotype: At one of its ends the junction is not consistent with the germline gene, which may arise from a read error. The chain carries TRBV28 and TRBJ1-1; TRBD1 might be the D (6 bases). Looked up from germline, CDR1 is MDHEN and CDR2 is SYDVKM. The CDR3 totals 18 residues. The CDR3 protein is CVSSVSITQGKGYTEAFF. The CDR3 bases are TGTGTCAGCAGCGTTTCCATAACCCAGGGGAAAGGGTACACTGAAGCTTTCTTT.

Ten or more counts support this clonotype. The chain uses TRBV5-1 and TRBJ2-2; 7 positions agree with TRBD1. V was clipped by 4 bases and J by 8 bases; unmatched bases: 8. The germline V gene encodes CDR1 SGHRS and CDR2 YFSETQ. This CDR3 region has 14 residues. CDR3 loop: CASSPTQGSGELFF. The DNA of the CDR3 is TGCGCCAGCAGCCCCACACAGGGGTCGGGGGAGCTGTTTTTT.

In its sample, this clonotype was seen many times. This sequence joins TRBV19 and TRBJ2-1; 8 positions match TRBD2. The ends lost 4 bases at V and 8 bases at J; junction bases unmatched: 10. Germline CDR1 and CDR2: LNHDA and SQIVND (reference sequence). The CDR3 sequence is 15 residues long. CDR3 in amino acids: CASSTPGLGADEQFF. In DNA, the CDR3 is TGTGCCAGTAGTACCCCGGGACTAGGAGCCGATGAGCAGTTCTTC.

This clonotype was counted many times. The genes are TRBV18 and TRBJ2-5; D assignment may be TRBD1 or TRBD2 (5 bases each). CDR1 is KGHSH, CDR2 LQKENI, per germline. Trimming took off 3 bases at V and 2 bases at J, with 13 bases between the two ends. This CDR3 comprises 15 residues. CDR3 nucleotide sequence: TGTGCCAGCTCACCGGGACGGAACTATCAAGAGACCCAGTACTTC. Residues: CASSPGRNYQETQYF.

With respect to this clonotype: A read error is possible here, since a much larger clone lies one base away. The rearrangement joins TRBV10-2 to TRBJ1-1; D is undetermined. Trimming shortened V by 4 bases and J by 6 bases, and 9 bases separated the two germline ends. Per germline, CDR1 WSHSY and CDR2 SAAADI. CDR3 size: 12 residues. The CDR3 spells CASSGVRAEAFF. CDR3 bases: TGCGCCAGCAGTGGGGTCCGGGCTGAAGCTTTCTTT.

This clonotype was observed many times. V gene TRBV6-4 combines with J gene TRBJ2-1; D perhaps matches TRBD2 (5 bases). This CDR3 comprises 13 residues. Germline-derived CDR1 and CDR2 are MRHNA and SNTAGT. Trimming cost V 2 bases and J 6 bases, with 8 bases left between them. CDR3 in DNA: TGTGCCAGCAGTGACGTGGCGGGCAATGAGCAGTTCTTC. Protein: CASSDVAGNEQFF.

This clonotype was counted at least ten times. The gene calls are TRBV12-3 or TRBV12-4 and TRBJ2-3; perhaps TRBD2 as D (6 bases). Trimming took off 10 bases at V and 2 bases at J, with 13 bases between the two ends. The CDR3 has 13 amino acids. Here the CDR3 reads CATRGYTTDTQYF. CDR3 DNA sequence: TGTGCCACGCGGGGCTATACCACAGATACGCAGTATTTT.

This clonotype was seen repeatedly, ten times or more. The J gene is TRBJ1-1, the V gene TRBV29-1; maybe TRBD1 (6 bases). CDR1 SQVTM and CDR2 ANQGSEA come from the germline V gene. V was cut by 3 bases and J by 4 bases, with 18 bases left in between. CDR3 length: 15 residues. CDR3 bases: TGCAGCGTTGATACTGCGGGGGGCAGGAGCACTGAAGCTTTCTTT. Translated, it gives CSVDTAGGRSTEAFF.

There are many counts of this clonotype. A much larger clonotype is one base distant, so this may be a read error. The chain links TRBV25-1 to TRBJ2-1; D is ambiguous. V lost 6 bases and J 6 bases, leaving 24 bases between the germline ends. Germline-derived CDR1 and CDR2 are MGHDK and SYGVNS. There are 17 residues in the CDR3. The CDR3 protein is CASSLPPGPGQTNEQFF. CDR3 DNA: TGTGCCAGCAGCCTCCCCCCGGGTCCGGGTCAGACCAATGAGCAGTTCTTC.

The chain employs TRBV29-1 and TRBJ2-2, with 7 bases lining up with TRBD1. Germline assignment: CDR1 SQVTM and CDR2 ANQGSEA. The CDR3 has 14 amino acids. Trimming cost V 6 bases and J 4 bases; bases outside gene matches: 8. The CDR3 sequence: CSVETGTSTGELFF. The CDR3 nucleotides are TGCAGCGTAGAGACAGGGACGAGCACCGGGGAGCTGTTTTTT.

There are many counts of this clonotype. The chain has TRBV6-5 and TRBJ2-3; 11 bases are shared with TRBD2. Germline lookup yields CDR1 MNHEY and CDR2 SVGAGI. Germline trimming cut 5 bases from V and 8 bases from J; bases unmatched to any gene: 9. The CDR3 has 15 amino acids. The CDR3 DNA is TGTGCCAGCAGTCGTACTAGCGGGAGTATATCTACGCAGTATTTT. Its translation: CASSRTSGSISTQYF.

This clonotype showed up many times. The chain combines TRBV11-2 with TRBJ2-7; 9 nucleotides agree with TRBD1. V was clipped by 6 bases and J by 5 bases; unmatched bases: 5. CDR1 and CDR2 from the germline V gene are SGHAT and FQNNGV. The CDR3 is 13 amino acids. CDR3: CASSDGTGNEQYF. CDR3 DNA sequence: TGTGCCAGCAGTGACGGGACAGGGAACGAGCAGTACTTC.

Only one count was recorded for this clonotype. One end of the junction is discordant with germline, which a read error may explain. V is TRBV5-5 and J is TRBJ2-1; no reliable D call. The germline gives CDR1 SGHKS, CDR2 YYEKEE (reference sequence). The CDR3 consists of 13 residues. CDR3 sequence: CASSLGTLNERFF. The CDR3 region has the DNA TGTGCCAGCAGCTTGGGGACCCTGAATGAGCGGTTCTTC.

This clonotype was detected only a few times. This sequence joins TRBV7-3 and TRBJ1-1; tentative D call: TRBD1 (5 bases). Germline assignment: CDR1 SGHTA and CDR2 FQGTGA. Trimming shortened V by 5 bases and J by 3 bases, and 10 bases separated the two germline ends. The CDR3 has 13 residues. CDR3 sequence: CASSRQSYTEAFF. DNA for the CDR3: TGTGCCAGCAGCAGACAGTCTTACACTGAAGCTTTCTTT.

This clonotype has a single count. Just one base apart from a much larger clone, this may be a read error. V and J are TRBV3-1 and TRBJ2-7; D might be TRBD1 (6 bases). Germline lookup yields CDR1 LGHDT and CDR2 YNNKEL (reference sequence). Trimming pared 4 bases from V and 4 bases from J, leaving 17 bases between. CDR3 size: 15 residues. The CDR3 region has the DNA TGTGCCAGCAGCCCGGTGGCAGGGGTTACATACGAGCAGTACTTC. This sequence encodes CASSPVAGVTYEQYF.